What follows are 13 T cell receptor beta chains derived from one specimen sequenced in a study of shared clonotypes between healthy human individuals. CD8 cells regarded as naive lacked CD45RO, were positively chosen for CCR7, and omitted terminally differentiated effector memory CD45RA+ cells. The assay was immunoSEQ multiplex PCR, and TCRdb's table has in-frame clones only and misses some. The profile shows roughly 2,000,000 clones, 80% to 95% of them singletons. Sequenced: naive CD8+ T cells from PBMCs. These receptors came from a man aged 18 to 29 in good health. Some clones in this sample may be carry-over from other donors' samples.

This chain links TRBV7-9 with TRBJ2-2; 7 bases align to TRBD2. The CDR3 covers 15 residues. Germline V gene sequence: CDR1 SEHNR, CDR2 FQNEAQ (reference sequence). V trimming: 1 base; J trimming: 5 bases; junction bases outside the gene matches: 4. CDR3 in DNA: TGTGCCAGCAGCTTAGTAGCGGGCACAACCGGGGAGCTGTTTTTT. Translation gives CASSLVAGTTGELFF.

The chain employs TRBV27 and TRBJ1-2; 9 bases line up with TRBD1. J was trimmed by 3 bases and V by 5 bases; bases with no gene match: 10. Germline lookup yields CDR1 MNHEY and CDR2 SMNVEV (reference sequence). The CDR3 extends over 16 amino acids. The chain's CDR3 is CASSRLRDRDHYGYTF. Written as DNA, the CDR3 is TGTGCCAGCAGTCGGCTCCGGGACAGGGACCACTATGGCTACACCTTC.

Here the CDR3 DNA reads TGTGCCAGCAGCCAGGGACAGGGTCCCTATGGCTACACCTTC. Residues: CASSQGQGPYGYTF. This chain connects TRBV5-4 to TRBJ1-2; 9 nucleotides align to TRBD1. The V segment lost 4 bases and the J segment 4 bases; nucleotides outside the gene matches: 5. Per germline, CDR1 SGHNT and CDR2 YYREEE (reference sequence). This CDR3 region has 14 residues.

This clone appeared a single time. The gene calls are TRBV7-2 and TRBJ1-2; TRBD1 matches 11 bases. There are 15 residues in the CDR3. Trimming removed 4 bases from V and 2 bases from J; junction bases left unmatched: 3. The germline gives CDR1 SGHTA, CDR2 FQGNSA. The CDR3 loop is CASSSRTGGNYGYTF. In DNA form, the CDR3 reads TGTGCCAGCAGCTCTCGGACAGGGGGCAACTATGGCTACACCTTC.

V is TRBV7-3 and J is TRBJ2-1; 11 nucleotides align to TRBD1. The V segment lost 5 bases and the J segment 3 bases; nucleotides outside the gene matches: 6. Germline values: CDR1 SGHTA, CDR2 FQGTGA. The CDR3 runs 16 residues. In DNA form, the CDR3 reads TGTGCCAGCAGCCACTGGGGACAGGGGGGCTACAATGAGCAGTTCTTC. It yields the protein CASSHWGQGGYNEQFF.

The rearrangement joins TRBV27 to TRBJ2-7; the D is unclear. V gave up 3 bases and J gave up 1 base, with 16 bases separating them. CDR3 length: 16 residues. From germline, CDR1 is MNHEY and CDR2 SMNVEV (reference sequence). The CDR3 bases are TGTGCCAGCAGTTTCAGTGCAGGATTGATTTCCTACGAGCAGTACTTC. It encodes CASSFSAGLISYEQYF.

The CDR3 DNA reads TGTGCCAGCAGCGCGGGACTAGCGGGGATCGAGCAGTACTTC. Protein product: CASSAGLAGIEQYF. This chain connects TRBV9 to TRBJ2-7, with 13 bases identical to TRBD2. The junction had 3 bases not matched to a gene; V was cut back by 3 bases and J by 6 bases. Germline V CDR1 and CDR2: SGDLS, YYNGEE. The CDR3 contains 14 residues.

The rearrangement uses TRBV25-1 and TRBJ2-7; weak D call: TRBD2 (6 bases). Germline V gives CDR1 MGHDK, CDR2 SYGVNS. The V end was cut by 4 bases, the J end by 4 bases, with 11 bases between. CDR3 length: 13 amino acids. The CDR3 sequence is CASSAAGRYEQYF. CDR3 bases: TGTGCCAGCAGTGCTGCGGGAAGGTACGAGCAGTACTTC.

Worth noting for this clone: Other DNA sequences in the same sample also yield this CDR3. This chain's CDR3 is CASSSGLAGDNEQFF. In DNA, the CDR3 is TGTGCCAGCAGCTCGGGACTAGCGGGAGACAATGAGCAGTTCTTC. V usage is TRBV13 and J usage is TRBJ2-1; 14 bases align to TRBD2. Germline V gene sequence: CDR1 PRHDT, CDR2 FYEKMQ (reference sequence). This CDR3 has 15 amino acids. After removal of 4 bases from V and 5 bases from J, the junction contained 1 base not matched to a gene.

The CDR3 reads CAWGGLAAEETQYF. The CDR3 DNA reads as TGTGCCTGGGGGGGACTAGCGGCCGAAGAGACCCAGTACTTC. The chain links TRBV30 to TRBJ2-5, with 11 nucleotides matching TRBD2. V trimming: 5 bases; J trimming: 3 bases; junction bases outside the gene matches: 5. The CDR3 length is 14 residues. The germline V gene has CDR1 GTSNPN and CDR2 SVGIG (reference sequence). The variable domain in full, completed from reference TRBV30 and TRBJ2-5, reads SQTIHQWPATLVQPVGSPLSLECTVEGTSNPNLYWYRQAAGRGLQLLFYSVGIGQISSEVPQNLSASRPQDRQFILSSKKLLLSDSGFYLCAWGGLAAEETQYFGPGTRLLVL.

This clone showed up just once. V usage is TRBV6-1 and J usage is TRBJ1-2; D gene uncertain. This CDR3 region has 9 residues. CDR1 and CDR2 (germline): MNHNS, SASEGT. The germline V and J ends were trimmed by 8 bases and 6 bases, with 4 bases remaining between them. CDR3 nucleotide sequence: TGTGCCAGCGAGGATGGCTACACCTTC. Translated: CASEDGYTF.

This chain links TRBV27 with TRBJ2-7; possible D gene TRBD1, 6 bases. This CDR3 region has 14 residues. Germline V CDR1 and CDR2: MNHEY, SMNVEV (reference sequence). Trimming left V 6 bases short and J 2 bases short, with 14 bases between. The CDR3 nucleotides are TGTGCCAGCAGCCAGCAAGGGGGAGCCTACGAGCAGTACTTC. Translated: CASSQQGGAYEQYF.

This clone was seen a single time. The chain is built from TRBV19 and TRBJ1-4; maybe TRBD1 (5 bases). CDR1 is LNHDA, CDR2 SQIVND, per germline (reference sequence). This CDR3 is built from 12 residues. V dropped 8 bases and J dropped 5 bases, with 9 bases sitting between them. CDR3: CASRAGNEKLFF. In DNA form, the CDR3 reads TGTGCCAGTCGGGCAGGGAATGAAAAACTGTTTTTT.